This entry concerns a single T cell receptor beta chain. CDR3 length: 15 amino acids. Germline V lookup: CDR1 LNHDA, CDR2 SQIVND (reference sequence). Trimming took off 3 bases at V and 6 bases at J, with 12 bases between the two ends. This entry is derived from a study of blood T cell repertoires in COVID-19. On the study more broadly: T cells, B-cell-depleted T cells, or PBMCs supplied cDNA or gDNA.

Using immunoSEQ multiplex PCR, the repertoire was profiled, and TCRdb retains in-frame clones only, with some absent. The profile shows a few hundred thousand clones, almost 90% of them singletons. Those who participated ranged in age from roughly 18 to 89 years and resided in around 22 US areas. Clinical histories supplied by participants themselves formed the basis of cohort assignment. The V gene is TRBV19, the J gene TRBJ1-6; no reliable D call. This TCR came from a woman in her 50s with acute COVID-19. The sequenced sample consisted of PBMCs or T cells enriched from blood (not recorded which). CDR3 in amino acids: CASSIAGRRNSPLHF. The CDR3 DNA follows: TGTGCCAGTAGTATCGCGGGGAGGCGTAATTCACCCCTCCACTTT.